The sequence of this TCR beta chain was determined in a study of blood T cell repertoires in COVID-19. In the study overall: Sources were T cells, B-cell-depleted T cells, or PBMCs; the material itself was cDNA or gDNA.

This clone occurred once. CDR1 is LNHDA, CDR2 SQIVND, per germline (reference sequence). Germline trimming cut 9 bases from V and 3 bases from J; bases unmatched to any gene: 11. CDR3 length: 15 residues. Original processing notes: How many nucleated cells were present was estimated from reference gene primer amplification. Clones were read by immunoSEQ multiplex PCR, and TCRdb kept only the in-frame ones, dropping some. The DNA was the basis for D and trimming; V, J and clone size are from that table. This table has about 200,000 clones, roughly 80% appearing once. This chain joins TRBV19 and TRBJ2-7, with 10 bases identical to TRBD2. The sequence derives from a man in his sixties with COVID-19, enrolled during active disease. The sample was peripheral blood. The CDR3 DNA reads TGTGCCAGCCCCCCCGGACTAGCGGTTATCTACGAGCAGTACTTC. Translation gives CASPPGLAVIYEQYF. The full variable domain, in which reference TRBV19 and TRBJ2-7 provide the parts outside the CDR3, is DGGITQSPKYLFRKEGQNVTLSCEQNLNHDAMYWYRQDPGQGLRLIYYSQIVNDFQKGDIAEGYSVSREKKESFPLTVTSAQKNPTAFYLCASPPGLAVIYEQYFGPGTRLTVT.